A single sample gave rise to the 23 T cell receptor beta chains below, sequenced in a study of long-term antiretroviral therapy in people with HIV. They ran version v3.0 of the immunoSEQ assay at survey level. Here immunoSEQ multiplex PCR was the method, and the copy in TCRdb shows in-frame clones only, minus some. The table has 12,000 or so clones, about three quarters seen once. The sequencing used unsorted PBMCs, collected almost 3.2 years before starting antiretroviral therapy. These receptors originate from a man aged 40-55 years with HIV.

The rearrangement joins TRBV7-2 to TRBJ2-2; the D is unclear. V was pared by 4 bases and J by 5 bases, with 17 bases between. CDR1 SGHTA and CDR2 FQGNSA come from the germline V gene. The length of the CDR3 is 16 residues. For the CDR3, the DNA is TGTGCCAGCAGCTCCCAGCCAAGTCCGGAGACCGGGGAGCTGTTTTTT. Residues: CASSSQPSPETGELFF. The full variable domain, in which reference TRBV7-2 and TRBJ2-2 provide the parts outside the CDR3, is GAGVSQSPSNKVTEKGKDVELRCDPISGHTALYWYRQSLGQGLEFLIYFQGNSAPDKSGLPSDRFSAERTGGSVSTLTIQRTQQEDSAVYLCASSSQPSPETGELFFGEGSRLTVL.

This chain joins TRBV7-3 and TRBJ1-2; TRBD1 is a possible D gene (5 bases). CDR3 length: 19 residues. Germline V lookup: CDR1 SGHTA, CDR2 FQGTGA. V lost 5 bases and J 2 bases, leaving 27 bases between the germline ends. The CDR3, as DNA: TGTGCCAGCAGCCCATCCGGGACCCAGGGTCGGCATTTCAACTATGGCTACACCTTC. Encoded protein: CASSPSGTQGRHFNYGYTF.

For the CDR3, the DNA is TGTGCCAGCAGCGTAGGTAGCGGAAGGTACCAAGAGACCCAGTACTTC. This sequence encodes CASSVGSGRYQETQYF. The chain combines TRBV9 with TRBJ2-5, with D possibly matching TRBD2 (6 bases). V was pared by 0 bases and J by 0 bases, with 12 bases between. This CDR3 has 16 amino acids. Germline assignment: CDR1 SGDLS and CDR2 YYNGEE. Complete variable domain (other parts from reference TRBV9 and TRBJ2-5): DSGVTQTPKHLITATGQRVTLRCSPRSGDLSVYWYQQSLDQGLQFLIQYYNGEERAKGNILERFSAQQFPDLHSELNLSSLELGDSALYFCASSVGSGRYQETQYFGPGTRLLVL.

The chain employs TRBV29-1 and TRBJ1-1; possibly TRBD1 for D (5 bases). This CDR3 comprises 13 residues. Per germline, CDR1 SQVTM and CDR2 ANQGSEA. V gave up 5 bases and J gave up 5 bases, with 15 bases separating them. The CDR3 reads CSVSGGRGTEAFF. CDR3 DNA: TGCAGCGTTTCGGGGGGACGAGGTACTGAAGCTTTCTTT.

The count of this clone is one. The chain carries TRBV2 and TRBJ2-7; the D gene is possibly TRBD1 (6 bases). V was trimmed by 5 bases and J by 0 bases, leaving 8 bases between them. The CDR3 spans 13 residues. Germline CDR1 and CDR2: SNHLY and FYNNEI. In nucleotides, the CDR3 is TGTGCCAGCAGTTCGGACAGCTCCTACGAGCAGTACTTC. Amino acid sequence: CASSSDSSYEQYF.

The sample holds one count of this clone. In nucleotides, the CDR3 is TGTGCCAGCAGCCCCCGGATTTCGGGAGGAGGTGCGAGTGAGCAGTTCTTC. Its protein is CASSPRISGGGASEQFF. This chain joins TRBV11-2 and TRBJ2-1, with 7 positions matching TRBD2. Germline CDR1 SGHAT, CDR2 FQNNGV. This CDR3 contains 17 residues. V was clipped by 5 bases and J by 9 bases; unmatched bases: 19. Together with reference TRBV11-2 and TRBJ2-1, the CDR3 gives the full variable domain: EAGVAQSPRYKIIEKRQSVAFWCNPISGHATLYWYQQILGQGPKLLIQFQNNGVVDDSQLPKDRFSAERLKGVDSTLKIQPAKLEDSAVYLCASSPRISGGGASEQFFGPGTRLTVL.

The rearrangement links TRBV11-3 to TRBJ2-7; TRBD2 matches at 7 bases. CDR3 length equals 17 residues. Germline assignment: CDR1 SGHNT and CDR2 YENEEA. V lost 4 bases and J lost 6; bases outside the gene matches: 18. The CDR3 sequence is CASSSTTPGTTSAEQYF. CDR3 DNA sequence: TGTGCCAGCAGCTCAACCACCCCCGGGACTACCTCCGCCGAGCAGTACTTC.

The chain uses TRBV19 and TRBJ1-5; perhaps TRBD1 as D (6 bases). The CDR3 has 16 amino acids. V lost 6 bases to trimming and J lost 3 bases, with 18 bases between them. Germline values: CDR1 LNHDA, CDR2 SQIVND (reference sequence). CDR3 DNA sequence: TGTGCCAGTAGCCCCATCGACAGGAGCGACAATCAGCCCCAGCATTTT. Translated, it gives CASSPIDRSDNQPQHF. Using reference TRBV19 and TRBJ1-5 for the parts outside the CDR3, the full variable domain is DGGITQSPKYLFRKEGQNVTLSCEQNLNHDAMYWYRQDPGQGLRLIYYSQIVNDFQKGDIAEGYSVSREKKESFPLTVTSAQKNPTAFYLCASSPIDRSDNQPQHFGDGTRLSIL.

The V call is TRBV18, the J call TRBJ2-7, with TRBD1 matching 9 bases. CDR1 KGHSH and CDR2 LQKENI come from the germline V gene. CDR3 length: 14 residues. Trimming at V came to 6 bases and at J to 2 bases, leaving 5 bases not matched to a gene. The CDR3 spells CASSWDRATYEQYF. In nucleotides, the CDR3 is TGTGCCAGCTCGTGGGACAGGGCCACCTACGAGCAGTACTTC.

The chain employs TRBV9 and TRBJ2-1; 9 bases are a match to TRBD2. Looked up from germline, CDR1 is SGDLS and CDR2 is YYNGEE. Trimming cost V 0 bases and J 5 bases; bases outside gene matches: 6. The CDR3 totals 16 residues. CDR3 nucleotide sequence: TGTGCCAGCAGCGTAGGTGCTAGCGGGATTCACAATGAGCAGTTCTTC. Amino acids: CASSVGASGIHNEQFF.

A note on this clone: The same CDR3 arises from other DNA sequences in this sample as well. This chain uses TRBV4-1 with TRBJ2-5, with 9 bases matching TRBD2. Germline V gene data show CDR1 as MGHRA and CDR2 as YSYEKL. Unmatched junction bases numbered 1, after V lost 0 bases and J lost 5 bases. The length of the CDR3 is 14 residues. DNA for the CDR3: TGCGCCAGCAGCCAAGATGGACTAGCGGAGACCCAGTACTTC. Translated: CASSQDGLAETQYF.

The chain employs TRBV5-1 and TRBJ1-1; 8 bases match TRBD1. This CDR3 comprises 15 residues. Germline V CDR1 and CDR2: SGHRS, YFSETQ. V lost 3 bases and J lost 6; bases outside the gene matches: 10. CDR3 nucleotide sequence: TGCGCCAGCAGCTCCCGGACAGGGACGGGCGCTGAAGCTTTCTTT. Its translation is CASSSRTGTGAEAFF.

This clone was counted between two and nine times. V and J are TRBV7-9 and TRBJ1-2, with no clear D. This CDR3 has 13 residues. Germline V gene lookup returns CDR1 SEHNR and CDR2 FQNEAQ (reference sequence). Trimming stripped 1 base from V and 7 bases from J, with 10 bases between. The DNA for the CDR3 is TGTGCCAGCAGCTTAGGCCAATTGGGTGGCTACACCTTC. This translates into CASSLGQLGGYTF.

The genes are TRBV27 and TRBJ2-7, with 9 nucleotides matching TRBD1. Germline CDR1 MNHEY, CDR2 SMNVEV (reference sequence). This CDR3 comprises 16 residues. V lost 3 bases to trimming and J lost 4 bases; unmatched junction nucleotides: 10. CDR3 DNA: TGTGCCAGCAGTTTCACCCTACAGGGGGCGAGGTACGAGCAGTACTTC. It encodes CASSFTLQGARYEQYF.

This clone was observed a few times. This chain joins TRBV7-9 and TRBJ1-2; 7 bases fit TRBD1. In germline, CDR1 is SEHNR, CDR2 FQNEAQ (reference sequence). V lost 5 bases and J lost 8; bases outside the gene matches: 8. CDR3 size: 13 residues. This CDR3 reads CASSQFDRAGYTF. Written as DNA, the CDR3 is TGTGCCAGCAGCCAATTTGACAGGGCGGGCTACACCTTC.

The rearrangement uses TRBV25-1 and TRBJ2-3; tentative D call: TRBD2 (6 bases). V lost 5 bases, J lost 6 bases, and 15 bases lay in between. Germline lookup yields CDR1 MGHDK and CDR2 SYGVNS. CDR3 size: 14 residues. CDR3 residues: CASSWSRDWDTQYF. Here the CDR3 DNA reads TGTGCCAGCAGTTGGTCCAGGGACTGGGATACGCAGTATTTT.

V and J are TRBV27 and TRBJ2-7, with TRBD1 identical over 8 bases. Germline loops: CDR1 MNHEY, CDR2 SMNVEV (reference sequence). The trim removed 8 bases at V and 5 bases at J, leaving 14 bases unmatched. This CDR3 has 15 residues. This CDR3 reads CASCSTGGKENEQYF. The CDR3 DNA reads TGTGCCAGCTGTAGTACAGGGGGAAAAGAAAACGAGCAGTACTTC.

This clone occurred a few times. This sequence joins TRBV9 and TRBJ1-2; D is uncertain. V was trimmed by 1 base and J by 4 bases, leaving 17 bases between them. The V gene's germline CDR1 is SGDLS and CDR2 YYNGEE. The length of the CDR3 is 16 residues. In DNA form, the CDR3 reads TGTGCCAGCAGCGTAACTTTAGGGTCGCTTGGCTATGGCTACACCTTC. This codes for CASSVTLGSLGYGYTF. The entire variable domain, with the rest obtained from reference TRBV9 and TRBJ1-2, is as follows: DSGVTQTPKHLITATGQRVTLRCSPRSGDLSVYWYQQSLDQGLQFLIQYYNGEERAKGNILERFSAQQFPDLHSELNLSSLELGDSALYFCASSVTLGSLGYGYTFGSGTRLTVV.

This clone has a handful of counts. Other DNA sequences of this sample code for an identical CDR3. The chain has TRBV10-3 and TRBJ2-1; D ambiguous. V was cut by 0 bases and J by 9 bases, with 6 bases left in between. This CDR3 contains 12 residues. Per the germline V gene, CDR1 is ENHRY and CDR2 is SYGVKD. This CDR3 reads CAISESTPEQFF. In DNA, the CDR3 is TGTGCCATCAGTGAGTCGACACCTGAGCAGTTCTTC.

The chain employs TRBV2 and TRBJ2-1, with a weak D call TRBD2 (5 bases). With 4 bases removed from V and 9 bases from J, the gap between germline ends came to 7 bases. Germline V gene lookup returns CDR1 SNHLY and CDR2 FYNNEI. The CDR3 sequence is 11 residues long. In DNA, the CDR3 is TGTGCCAGCAGTGGGAGGATTGAGCAGTTCTTC. Translating it yields CASSGRIEQFF.

The V call is TRBV7-9, the J call TRBJ2-1; no clear D. This CDR3 is 11 amino acids long. With 4 bases removed from V and 8 bases from J, the gap between germline ends came to 6 bases. The germline CDR1 and CDR2 sequences are SEHNR and FQNEAQ (reference sequence). CDR3 amino acids: CASSSSDEQFF. Here the CDR3 DNA reads TGTGCCAGCAGCTCCTCGGATGAGCAGTTCTTC. The whole variable domain, remainder taken from reference TRBV7-9 and TRBJ2-1, is DTGVSQNPRHKITKRGQNVTFRCDPISEHNRLYWYRQTLGQGPEFLTYFQNEAQLEKSRLLSDRFSAERPKGSFSTLEIQRTEQGDSAMYLCASSSSDEQFFGPGTRLTVL.

This sequence joins TRBV28 and TRBJ1-5; no reliable D call. Germline V lookup: CDR1 MDHEN, CDR2 SYDVKM. This CDR3 region has 17 residues. V lost 3 bases, J lost 2 bases, and 17 bases lay in between. The CDR3 reads CASSFGQAPFGNQPQHF. CDR3 DNA sequence: TGTGCCAGCAGTTTCGGTCAGGCCCCTTTCGGCAATCAGCCCCAGCATTTT.

The V gene is TRBV10-3, the J gene TRBJ1-1, with D perhaps TRBD1 (6 bases). This CDR3 is 12 amino acids long. Trimming cost V 6 bases and J 1 base, with 6 bases left between them. CDR1 and CDR2 from the germline V gene are ENHRY and SYGVKD. CDR3 amino acids: CAIRGQNTEAFF. Here the CDR3 DNA reads TGTGCCATCAGGGGACAGAACACTGAAGCTTTCTTT.